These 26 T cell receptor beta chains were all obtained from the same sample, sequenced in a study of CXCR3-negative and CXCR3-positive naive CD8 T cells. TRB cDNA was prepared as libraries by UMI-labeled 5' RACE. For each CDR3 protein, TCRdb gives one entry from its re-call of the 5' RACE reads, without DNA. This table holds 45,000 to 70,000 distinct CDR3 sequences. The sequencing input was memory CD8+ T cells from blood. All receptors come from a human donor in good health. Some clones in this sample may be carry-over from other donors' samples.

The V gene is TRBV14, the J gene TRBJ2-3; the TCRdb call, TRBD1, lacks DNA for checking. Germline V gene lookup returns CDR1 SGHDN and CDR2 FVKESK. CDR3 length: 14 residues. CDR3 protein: CASSQEHPQDTQCF.

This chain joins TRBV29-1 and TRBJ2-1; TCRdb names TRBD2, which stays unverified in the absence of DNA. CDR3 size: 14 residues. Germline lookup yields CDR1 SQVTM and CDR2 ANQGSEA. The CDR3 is CSVETSGVYNEQFF.

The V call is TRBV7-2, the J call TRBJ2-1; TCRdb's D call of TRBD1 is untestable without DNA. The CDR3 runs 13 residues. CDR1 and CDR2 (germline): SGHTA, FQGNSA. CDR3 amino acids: CASSLGGTGEQFF.

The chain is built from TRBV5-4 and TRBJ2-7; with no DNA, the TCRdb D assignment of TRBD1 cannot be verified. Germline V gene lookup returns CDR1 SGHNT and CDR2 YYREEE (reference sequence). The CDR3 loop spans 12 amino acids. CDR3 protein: CASSFGTPEQYF.

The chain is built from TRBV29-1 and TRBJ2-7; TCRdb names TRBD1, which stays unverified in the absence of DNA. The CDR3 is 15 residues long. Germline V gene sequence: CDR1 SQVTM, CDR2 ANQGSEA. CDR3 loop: CSVGVDRVSNYEQYF.

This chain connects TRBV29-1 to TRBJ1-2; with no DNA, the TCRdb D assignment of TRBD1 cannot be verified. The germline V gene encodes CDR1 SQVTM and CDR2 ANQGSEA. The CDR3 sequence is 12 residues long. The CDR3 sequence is CSVETGPYGYTF.

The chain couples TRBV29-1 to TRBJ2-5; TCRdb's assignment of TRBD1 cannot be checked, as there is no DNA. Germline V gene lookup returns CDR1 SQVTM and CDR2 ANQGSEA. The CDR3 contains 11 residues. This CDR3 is CSVLGGGTQYF.

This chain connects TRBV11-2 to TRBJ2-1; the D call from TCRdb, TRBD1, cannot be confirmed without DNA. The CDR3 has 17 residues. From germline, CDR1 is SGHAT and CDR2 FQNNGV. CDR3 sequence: CASSSNRGDRGDNEQFF.

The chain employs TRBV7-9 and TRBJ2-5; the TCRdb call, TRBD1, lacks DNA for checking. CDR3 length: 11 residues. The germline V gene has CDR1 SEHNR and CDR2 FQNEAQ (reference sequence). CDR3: CASRATGAQYF. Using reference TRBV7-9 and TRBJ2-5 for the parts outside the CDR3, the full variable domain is DTGVSQNPRHKITKRGQNVTFRCDPISEHNRLYWYRQTLGQGPEFLTYFQNEAQLEKSRLLSDRFSAERPKGSFSTLEIQRTEQGDSAMYLCASRATGAQYFGPGTRLLVL.

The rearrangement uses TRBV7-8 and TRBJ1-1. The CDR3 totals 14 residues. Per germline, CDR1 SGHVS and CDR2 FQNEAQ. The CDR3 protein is CASSHGDTNTEAFF.

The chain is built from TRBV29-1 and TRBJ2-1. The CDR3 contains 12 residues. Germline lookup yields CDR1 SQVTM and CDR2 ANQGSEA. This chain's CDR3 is CSLRLDYNEQFF.

This CDR3 reads CASSLQGRHEQYF. The genes are TRBV7-9 and TRBJ2-7; the TCRdb call, TRBD2, lacks DNA for checking. Germline CDR1 is SEHNR and CDR2 is FQNEAQ (reference sequence). The CDR3 runs to 13 residues.

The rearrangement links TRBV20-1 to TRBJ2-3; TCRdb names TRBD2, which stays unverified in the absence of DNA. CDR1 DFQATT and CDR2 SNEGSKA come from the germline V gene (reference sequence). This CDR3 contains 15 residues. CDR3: CSARGLAESTDTQYF.

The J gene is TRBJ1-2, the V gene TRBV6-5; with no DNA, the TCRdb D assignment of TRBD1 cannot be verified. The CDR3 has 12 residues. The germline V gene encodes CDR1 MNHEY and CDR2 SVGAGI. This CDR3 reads CASSPTGVGYTF.

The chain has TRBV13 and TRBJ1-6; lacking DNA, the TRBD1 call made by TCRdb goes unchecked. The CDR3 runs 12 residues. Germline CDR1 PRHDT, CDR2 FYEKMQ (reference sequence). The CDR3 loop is CASSRENSPLHF.

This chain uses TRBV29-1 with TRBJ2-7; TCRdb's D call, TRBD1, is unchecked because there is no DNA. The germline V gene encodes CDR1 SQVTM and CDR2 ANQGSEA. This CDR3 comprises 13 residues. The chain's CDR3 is CSVDQGSAYEQYF.

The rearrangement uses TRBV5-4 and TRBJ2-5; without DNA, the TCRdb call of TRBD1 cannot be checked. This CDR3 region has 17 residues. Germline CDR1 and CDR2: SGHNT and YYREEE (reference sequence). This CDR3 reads CASSSDRGSVGGETQYF.

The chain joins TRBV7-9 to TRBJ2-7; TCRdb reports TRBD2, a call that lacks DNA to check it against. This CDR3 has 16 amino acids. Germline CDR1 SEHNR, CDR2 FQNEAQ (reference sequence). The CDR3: CASSLGGGTVLYEQYF.

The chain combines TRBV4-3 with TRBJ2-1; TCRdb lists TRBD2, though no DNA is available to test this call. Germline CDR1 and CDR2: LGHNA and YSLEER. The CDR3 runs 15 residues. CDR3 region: CASSQSASVYNEQFF.

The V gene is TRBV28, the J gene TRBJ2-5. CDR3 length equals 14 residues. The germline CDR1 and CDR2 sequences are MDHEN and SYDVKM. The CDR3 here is CASSARWGQETQYF.

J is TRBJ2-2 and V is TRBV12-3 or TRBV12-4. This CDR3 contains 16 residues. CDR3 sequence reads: CASSSRGGQNTGELFF.

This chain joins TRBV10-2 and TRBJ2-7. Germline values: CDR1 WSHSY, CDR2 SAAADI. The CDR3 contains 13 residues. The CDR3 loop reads CASGVGAPYEQYF.

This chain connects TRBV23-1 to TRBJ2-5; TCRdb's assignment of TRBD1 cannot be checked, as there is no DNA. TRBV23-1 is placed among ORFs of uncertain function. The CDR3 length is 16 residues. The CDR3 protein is CASSQYWGLIPDTQYF.

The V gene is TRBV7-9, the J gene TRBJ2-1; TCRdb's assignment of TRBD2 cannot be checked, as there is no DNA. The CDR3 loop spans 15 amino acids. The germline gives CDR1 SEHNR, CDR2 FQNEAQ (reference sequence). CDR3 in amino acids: CASSLGTSDYNEQFF.

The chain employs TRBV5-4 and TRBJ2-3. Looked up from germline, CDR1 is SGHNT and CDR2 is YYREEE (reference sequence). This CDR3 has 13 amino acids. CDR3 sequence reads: CASSLGVGDTQYF.

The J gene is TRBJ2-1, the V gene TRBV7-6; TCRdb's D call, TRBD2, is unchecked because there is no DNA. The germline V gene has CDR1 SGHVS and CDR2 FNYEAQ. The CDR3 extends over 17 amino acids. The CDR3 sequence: CASSSGRPGPERNEQFF.